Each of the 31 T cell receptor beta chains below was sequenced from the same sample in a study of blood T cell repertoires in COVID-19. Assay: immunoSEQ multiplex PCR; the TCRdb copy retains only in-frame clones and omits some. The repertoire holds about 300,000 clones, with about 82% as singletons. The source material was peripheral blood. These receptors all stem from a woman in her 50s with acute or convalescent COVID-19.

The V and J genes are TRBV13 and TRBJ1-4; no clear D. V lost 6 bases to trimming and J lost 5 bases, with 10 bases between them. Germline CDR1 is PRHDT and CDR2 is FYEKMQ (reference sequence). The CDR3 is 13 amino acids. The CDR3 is CASRWRGNEKLFF. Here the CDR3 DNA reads TGTGCCAGCAGGTGGCGCGGCAATGAAAAACTGTTTTTT.

CDR3 DNA: TGTGCCAGCAGCGCCAGCGGGGGGTTCCAGTACTTC. Protein: CASSASGGFQYF. The V call is TRBV7-2, the J call TRBJ2-7; the match to TRBD2 covers 9 bases. The CDR3 covers 12 residues. The V and J ends lost 5 bases and 10 bases, in that order; junction bases with no gene match: 6. Germline-derived CDR1 and CDR2 are SGHTA and FQGNSA.

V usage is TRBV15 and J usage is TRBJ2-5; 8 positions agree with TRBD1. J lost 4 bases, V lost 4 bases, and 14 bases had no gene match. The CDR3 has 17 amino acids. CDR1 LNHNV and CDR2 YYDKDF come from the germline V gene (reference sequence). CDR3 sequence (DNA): TGTGCCACCAGCAAGTACAGGGGGGTACGTTCGGGAGAGACCCAGTACTTC. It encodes CATSKYRGVRSGETQYF.

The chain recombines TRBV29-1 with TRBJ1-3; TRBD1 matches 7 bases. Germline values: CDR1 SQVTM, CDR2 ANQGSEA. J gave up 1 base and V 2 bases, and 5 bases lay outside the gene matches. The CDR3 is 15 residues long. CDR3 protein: CSVEPRQGSGNTIYF. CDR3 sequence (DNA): TGCAGCGTTGAACCCCGACAGGGTTCTGGAAACACCATATATTTT.

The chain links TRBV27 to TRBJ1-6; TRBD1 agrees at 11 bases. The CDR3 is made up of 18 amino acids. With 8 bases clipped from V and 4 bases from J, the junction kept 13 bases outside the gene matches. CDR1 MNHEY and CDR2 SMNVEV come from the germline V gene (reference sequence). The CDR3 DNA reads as TGTGCCAGCGGCACGACGGCCCGGGACAGGGGGTATAATTCACCCCTCCACTTT. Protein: CASGTTARDRGYNSPLHF.

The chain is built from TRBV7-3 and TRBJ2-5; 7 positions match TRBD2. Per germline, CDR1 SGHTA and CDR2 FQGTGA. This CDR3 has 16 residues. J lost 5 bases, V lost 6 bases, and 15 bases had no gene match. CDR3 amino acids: CASSPSVDGREETQYF. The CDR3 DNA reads TGTGCCAGCAGTCCCTCAGTTGATGGGAGGGAGGAGACCCAGTACTTC.

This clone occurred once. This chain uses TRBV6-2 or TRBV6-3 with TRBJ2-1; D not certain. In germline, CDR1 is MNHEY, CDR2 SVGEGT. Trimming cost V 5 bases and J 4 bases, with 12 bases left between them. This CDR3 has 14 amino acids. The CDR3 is CASSDTRVYNEQFF. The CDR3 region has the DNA TGTGCCAGCAGTGACACCCGAGTTTACAATGAGCAGTTCTTC.

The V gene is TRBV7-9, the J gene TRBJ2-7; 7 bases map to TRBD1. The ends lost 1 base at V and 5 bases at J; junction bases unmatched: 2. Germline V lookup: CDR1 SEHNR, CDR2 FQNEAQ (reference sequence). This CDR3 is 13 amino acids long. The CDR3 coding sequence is TGTGCCAGCAGCTTAGGACAGGGAAACGAGCAGTACTTC. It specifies CASSLGQGNEQYF.

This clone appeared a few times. The CDR3 DNA is TGTGCCAGCTCACCAGGCAGGGGGCTGGCCTATGGCTACACCTTC. Amino acid sequence: CASSPGRGLAYGYTF. The chain carries TRBV18 and TRBJ1-2, with 8 bases identical to TRBD1. Trimming at V came to 2 bases and at J to 4 bases, leaving 6 bases not matched to a gene. The V gene's germline CDR1 is KGHSH and CDR2 LQKENI. This CDR3 region has 15 residues.

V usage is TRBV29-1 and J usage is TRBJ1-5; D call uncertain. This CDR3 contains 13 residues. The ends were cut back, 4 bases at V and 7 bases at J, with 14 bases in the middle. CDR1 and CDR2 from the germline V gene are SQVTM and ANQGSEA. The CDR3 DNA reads TGCAGCGTTGGATGGACGGAGGAACAGCCCCAGCATTTT. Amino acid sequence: CSVGWTEEQPQHF. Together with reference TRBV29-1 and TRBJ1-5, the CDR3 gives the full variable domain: SAVISQKPSRDICQRGTSLTIQCQVDSQVTMMFWYRQQPGQSLTLIATANQGSEATYESGFVIDKFPISRPNLTFSTLTVSNMSPEDSSIYLCSVGWTEEQPQHFGDGTRLSIL.

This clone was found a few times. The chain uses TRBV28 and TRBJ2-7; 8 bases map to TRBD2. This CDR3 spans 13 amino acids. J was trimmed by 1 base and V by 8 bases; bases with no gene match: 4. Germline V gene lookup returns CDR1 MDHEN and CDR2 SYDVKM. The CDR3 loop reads CASGTRRSYEQYF. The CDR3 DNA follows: TGTGCCAGCGGGACTAGGCGTTCCTACGAGCAGTACTTC.

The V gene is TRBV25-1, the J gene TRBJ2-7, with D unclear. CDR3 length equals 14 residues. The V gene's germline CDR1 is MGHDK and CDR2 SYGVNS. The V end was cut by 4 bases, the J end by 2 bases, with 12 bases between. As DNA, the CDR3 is TGTGCCAGCAGTGTCAACAGTTACCCCTACGAGCAGTACTTC. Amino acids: CASSVNSYPYEQYF.

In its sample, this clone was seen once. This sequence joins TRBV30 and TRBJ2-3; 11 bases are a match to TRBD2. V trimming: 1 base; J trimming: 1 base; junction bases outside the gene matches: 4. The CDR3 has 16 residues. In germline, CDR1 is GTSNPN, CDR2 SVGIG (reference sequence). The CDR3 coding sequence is TGTGCCTGGAGTGATGGGACTAGCGGCCGCACAGATACGCAGTATTTT. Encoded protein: CAWSDGTSGRTDTQYF.

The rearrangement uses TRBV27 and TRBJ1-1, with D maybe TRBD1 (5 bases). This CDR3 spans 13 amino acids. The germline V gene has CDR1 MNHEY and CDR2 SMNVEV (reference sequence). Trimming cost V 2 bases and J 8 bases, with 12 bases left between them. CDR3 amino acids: CASSLRGGAEAFF. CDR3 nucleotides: TGTGCCAGCAGTTTAAGGGGAGGAGCAGAAGCTTTCTTT.

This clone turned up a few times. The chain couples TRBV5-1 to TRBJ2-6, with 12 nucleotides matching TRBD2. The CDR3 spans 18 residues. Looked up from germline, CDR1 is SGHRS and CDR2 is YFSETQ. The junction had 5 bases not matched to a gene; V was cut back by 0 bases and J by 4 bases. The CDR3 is CASSLGLAGAGGANVLTF. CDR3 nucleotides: TGCGCCAGCAGCTTGGGACTAGCGGGGGCGGGAGGGGCCAACGTCCTGACTTTC.

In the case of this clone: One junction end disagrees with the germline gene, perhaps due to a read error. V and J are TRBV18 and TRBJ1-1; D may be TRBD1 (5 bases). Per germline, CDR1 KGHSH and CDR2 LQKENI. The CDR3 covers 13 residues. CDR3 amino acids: CASSPPNPTEVGF. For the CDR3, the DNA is TGTGCCAGCTCACCACCCAATCCGACAGAAGTAGGTTTT. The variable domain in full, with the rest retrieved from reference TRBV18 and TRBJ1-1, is NAGVMQNPRHLVRRRGQEARLRCSPMKGHSHVYWYRQLPEEGLKFMVYLQKENIIDESGMPKERFSAEFPKEGPSILRIQQVVRGDSAAYFCASSPPNPTEVGFGQGTRLTVV.

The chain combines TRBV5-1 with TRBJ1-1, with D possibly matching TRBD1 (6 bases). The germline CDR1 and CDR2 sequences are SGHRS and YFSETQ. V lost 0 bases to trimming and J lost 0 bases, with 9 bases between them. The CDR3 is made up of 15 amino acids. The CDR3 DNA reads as TGCGCCAGCAGCTTGGATGCAGGGGTGAACACTGAAGCTTTCTTT. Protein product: CASSLDAGVNTEAFF.

CDR3 protein: CASSTGQMNTEAFF. In DNA form, the CDR3 reads TGTGCCAGTAGTACTGGCCAAATGAACACTGAAGCTTTCTTT. The chain recombines TRBV19 with TRBJ1-1; no clear D gene. CDR3 size: 14 residues. V lost 4 bases to trimming and J lost 0 bases, with 9 bases between them. Germline lookup yields CDR1 LNHDA and CDR2 SQIVND (reference sequence).

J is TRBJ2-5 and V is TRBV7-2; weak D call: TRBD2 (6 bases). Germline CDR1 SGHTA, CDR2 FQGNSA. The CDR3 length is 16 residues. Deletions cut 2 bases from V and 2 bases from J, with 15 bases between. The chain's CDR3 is CASSLPGVASQETQYF. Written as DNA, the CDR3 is TGTGCCAGCAGCTTACCGGGGGTAGCGAGTCAAGAGACCCAGTACTTC.

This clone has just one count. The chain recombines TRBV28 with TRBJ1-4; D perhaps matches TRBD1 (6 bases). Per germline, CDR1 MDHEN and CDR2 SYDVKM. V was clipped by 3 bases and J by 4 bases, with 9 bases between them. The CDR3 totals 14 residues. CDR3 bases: TGTGCCAGCAGTTTTCAGGGGTTTAATGAAAAACTGTTTTTT. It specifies CASSFQGFNEKLFF.

The CDR3 is CASSFYSGTYEQYF. In DNA form, the CDR3 reads TGTGCCAGCAGTTTTTATAGCGGGACGTACGAGCAGTACTTC. The gene calls are TRBV28 and TRBJ2-7, with 8 positions matching TRBD2. The trim removed 3 bases at V and 4 bases at J, leaving 5 bases unmatched. Looked up from germline, CDR1 is MDHEN and CDR2 is SYDVKM. This CDR3 has 14 residues.

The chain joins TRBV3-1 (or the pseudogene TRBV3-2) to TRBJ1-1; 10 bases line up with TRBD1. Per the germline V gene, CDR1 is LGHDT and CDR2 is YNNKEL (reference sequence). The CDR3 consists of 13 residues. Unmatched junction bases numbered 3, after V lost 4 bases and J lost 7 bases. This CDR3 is CASSRGQGIEAFF. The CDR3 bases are TGTGCCAGCAGCCGGGGACAGGGGATTGAAGCTTTCTTT.

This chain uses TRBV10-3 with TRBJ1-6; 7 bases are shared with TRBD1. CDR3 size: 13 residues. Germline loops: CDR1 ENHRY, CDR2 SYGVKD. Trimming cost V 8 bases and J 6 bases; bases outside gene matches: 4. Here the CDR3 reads CAIGGTVNSPLHF. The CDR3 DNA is TGTGCCATCGGTGGGACAGTTAATTCACCCCTCCACTTT.

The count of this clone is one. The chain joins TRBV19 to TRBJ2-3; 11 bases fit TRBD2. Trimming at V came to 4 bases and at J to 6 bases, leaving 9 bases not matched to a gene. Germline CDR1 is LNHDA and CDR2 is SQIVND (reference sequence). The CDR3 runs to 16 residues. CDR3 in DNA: TGTGCCAGTAGTAAATCAGGGACTAGCGGTGGGGATACGCAGTATTTT. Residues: CASSKSGTSGGDTQYF.

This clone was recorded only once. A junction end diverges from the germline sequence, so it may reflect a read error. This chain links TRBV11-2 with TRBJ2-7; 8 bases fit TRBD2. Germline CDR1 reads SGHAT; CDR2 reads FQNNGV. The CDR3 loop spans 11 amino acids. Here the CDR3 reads CASRYGTSISF. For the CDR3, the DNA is TGTGCCAGCAGATATGGGACTAGTATCTCGTTC.

CDR3 residues: CASSPAQGNEKLFF. DNA for the CDR3: TGTGCCAGCTCACCAGCACAGGGTAATGAAAAACTGTTTTTT. The chain combines TRBV18 with TRBJ1-4, with D maybe TRBD1 (6 bases). Trimming took 2 bases from V and 4 from J, leaving 8 bases between them. CDR1 is KGHSH and CDR2 is LQKENI in the germline V gene. This CDR3 has 14 residues.

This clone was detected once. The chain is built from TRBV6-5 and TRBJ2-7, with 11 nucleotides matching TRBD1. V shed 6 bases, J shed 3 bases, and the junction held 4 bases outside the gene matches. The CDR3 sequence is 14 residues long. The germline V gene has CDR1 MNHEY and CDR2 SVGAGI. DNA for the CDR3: TGTGCCAGCAGGGGACAGGGGGTAAACTACGAGCAGTACTTC. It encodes CASRGQGVNYEQYF.

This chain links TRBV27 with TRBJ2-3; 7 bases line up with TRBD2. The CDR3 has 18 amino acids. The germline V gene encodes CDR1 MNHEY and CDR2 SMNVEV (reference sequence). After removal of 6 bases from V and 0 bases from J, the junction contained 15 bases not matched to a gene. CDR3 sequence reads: CASSQPGLAVISTDTQYF. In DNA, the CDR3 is TGTGCCAGCAGCCAACCGGGGCTAGCGGTAATTAGCACAGATACGCAGTATTTT.

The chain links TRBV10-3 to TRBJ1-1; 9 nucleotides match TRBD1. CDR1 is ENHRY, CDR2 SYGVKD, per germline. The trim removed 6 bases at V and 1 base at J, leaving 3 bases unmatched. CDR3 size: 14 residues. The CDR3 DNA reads TGTGCCATCAGCGTGACAGGGGGGAACACTGAAGCTTTCTTT. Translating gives CAISVTGGNTEAFF.

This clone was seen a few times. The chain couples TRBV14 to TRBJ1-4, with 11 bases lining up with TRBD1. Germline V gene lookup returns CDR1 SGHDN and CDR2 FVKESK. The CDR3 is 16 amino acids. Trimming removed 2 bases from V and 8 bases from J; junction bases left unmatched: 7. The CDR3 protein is CASSQWTGTGGEKLFF. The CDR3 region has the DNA TGTGCCAGCAGCCAATGGACCGGGACAGGGGGGGAAAAACTGTTTTTT.

The CDR3 DNA is TGTGCCAGCAATTTGAGGATCTTCAGAGACCCGAACACTGAAGCTTTCTTT. Amino acid sequence: CASNLRIFRDPNTEAFF. This chain uses TRBV28 with TRBJ1-1, with D uncertain. V dropped 7 bases and J dropped 1 base, with 22 bases sitting between them. Germline V gene sequence: CDR1 MDHEN, CDR2 SYDVKM. The CDR3 is made up of 17 amino acids.